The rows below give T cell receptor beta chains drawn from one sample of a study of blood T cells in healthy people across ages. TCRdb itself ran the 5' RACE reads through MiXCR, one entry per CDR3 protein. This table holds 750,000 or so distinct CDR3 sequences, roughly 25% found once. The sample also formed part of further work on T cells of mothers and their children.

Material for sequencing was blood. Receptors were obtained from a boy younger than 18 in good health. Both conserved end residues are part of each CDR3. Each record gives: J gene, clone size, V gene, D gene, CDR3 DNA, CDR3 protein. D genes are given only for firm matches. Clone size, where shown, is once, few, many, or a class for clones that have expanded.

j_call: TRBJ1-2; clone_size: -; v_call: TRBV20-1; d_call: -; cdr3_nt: TGCAGTGCTAGAGAGAGGGGAGCCAACTATGGCTACACCTTC; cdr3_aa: CSARERGANYGYTF
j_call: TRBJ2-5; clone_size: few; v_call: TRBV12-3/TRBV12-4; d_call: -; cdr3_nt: TGTGCCAGCAGTTTACCATCCCAAGAGACCCAGTACTTC; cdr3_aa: CASSLPSQETQYF
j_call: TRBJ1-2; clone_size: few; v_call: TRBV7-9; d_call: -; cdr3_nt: TGTGCCAGCAGCTTAGCAGGGGCGCATAGCTATGGCTACACCTTC; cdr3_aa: CASSLAGAHSYGYTF
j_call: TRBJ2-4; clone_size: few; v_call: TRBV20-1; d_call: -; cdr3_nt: TGCAGTGCTCATCCGGGTTCAGGGGGGGAAAACATTCAGTACTTC; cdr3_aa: CSAHPGSGGENIQYF
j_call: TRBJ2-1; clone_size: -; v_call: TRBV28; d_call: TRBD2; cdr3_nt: TGTGCCAGCAGTGAACTAGCGGGAAAGCAGTTCTTC; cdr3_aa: CASSELAGKQFF
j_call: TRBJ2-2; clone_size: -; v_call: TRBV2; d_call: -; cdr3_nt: TGTGCCAGCACTGAGACAGGGAACACCGGGGAGCTGTTTTTT; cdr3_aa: CASTETGNTGELFF
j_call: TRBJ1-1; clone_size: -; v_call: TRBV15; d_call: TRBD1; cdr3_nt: TGTGCCACCAGCAGAGACCCAGGGGGCGTGAACACTGAAGCTTTCTTT; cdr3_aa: CATSRDPGGVNTEAFF
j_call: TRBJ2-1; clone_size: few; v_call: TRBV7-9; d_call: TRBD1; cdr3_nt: TGTGCCAGCAGCTTAACCGGGACAGGGGGCTTTTATGAGCAGTTCTTC; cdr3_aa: CASSLTGTGGFYEQFF
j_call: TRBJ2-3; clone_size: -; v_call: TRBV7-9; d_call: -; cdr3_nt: TGTGCCAGCAGCTTAGCGAGGCCGGGAACAGATACGCAGTATTTT; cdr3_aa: CASSLARPGTDTQYF
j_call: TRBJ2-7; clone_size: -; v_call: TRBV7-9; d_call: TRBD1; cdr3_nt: TGTGCCAGCGGGACGCTGAAGGGGACAGAAATCTACGAGCAGTACTTC; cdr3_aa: CASGTLKGTEIYEQYF
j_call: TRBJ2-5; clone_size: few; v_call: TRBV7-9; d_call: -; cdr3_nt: TGTGCCAGCAGCGTGACAGAGCAAGAGACCCAGTACTTC; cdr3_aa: CASSVTEQETQYF
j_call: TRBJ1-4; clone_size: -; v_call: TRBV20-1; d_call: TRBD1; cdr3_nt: TGCAGTGCGCGGACAGGGGGTGAGGAAAAACTGTTTTTT; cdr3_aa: CSARTGGEEKLFF
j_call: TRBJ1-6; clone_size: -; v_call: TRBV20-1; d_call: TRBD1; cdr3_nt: TGCAGTGCTAGTATTTCGGAGGGGGCGAATTCACCCCTCCACTTT; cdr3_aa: CSASISEGANSPLHF
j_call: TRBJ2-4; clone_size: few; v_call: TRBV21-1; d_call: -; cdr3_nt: TGTGCCAGCAGCCTCTCTCGCTTTTTAGCGGGAGACAACATTCAGTACTTC; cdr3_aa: CASSLSRFLAGDNIQYF
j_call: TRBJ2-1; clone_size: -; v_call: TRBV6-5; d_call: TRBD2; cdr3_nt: TGTGCCAGCAGTCAAGCGGGAGAGTCCTACAATGAGCAGTTCTTC; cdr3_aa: CASSQAGESYNEQFF
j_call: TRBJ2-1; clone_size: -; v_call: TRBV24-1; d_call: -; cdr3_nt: TGTGCCACCAGTGAAGATGCCCCGGCATACGAGCAGTTCTTC; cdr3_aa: CATSEDAPAYEQFF
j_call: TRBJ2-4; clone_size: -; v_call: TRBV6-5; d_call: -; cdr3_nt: TGTGCCAGCAGTTATGGCAGGGTGTCAGTTCAGTACTTC; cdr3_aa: CASSYGRVSVQYF
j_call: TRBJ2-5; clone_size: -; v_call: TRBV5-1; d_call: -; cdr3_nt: TGCGCCAGCAGCAGAACAGGCCCCGGGGAGACCCAGTACTTC; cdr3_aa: CASSRTGPGETQYF
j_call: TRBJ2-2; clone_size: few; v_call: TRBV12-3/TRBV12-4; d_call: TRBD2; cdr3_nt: TGTGCCAGCAGTTTTCCGACTAGCGGAGACACCGGGGAGCTGTTTTTT; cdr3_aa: CASSFPTSGDTGELFF
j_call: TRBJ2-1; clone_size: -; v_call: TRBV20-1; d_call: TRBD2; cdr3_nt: TGCAGTGCTAGCTCCTGGGGACTAGCGCCCAATGAGCAGTTCTTC; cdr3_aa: CSASSWGLAPNEQFF
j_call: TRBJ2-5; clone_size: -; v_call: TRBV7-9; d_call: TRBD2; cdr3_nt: TGTGCCAGCAGCTTATACACCCCTAGCGGGGGGGCCCGGGAGACCCAGTACTTC; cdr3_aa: CASSLYTPSGGARETQYF
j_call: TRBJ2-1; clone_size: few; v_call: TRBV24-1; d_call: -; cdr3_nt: TGTGCCACCAGTGATTTAAGGGGCGGGAAGCAGTTCTTC; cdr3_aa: CATSDLRGGKQFF
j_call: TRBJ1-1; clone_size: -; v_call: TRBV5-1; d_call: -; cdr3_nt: TGCGCCAGCAGCCACGACTACATGAACACTGAAGCTTTCTTT; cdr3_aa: CASSHDYMNTEAFF
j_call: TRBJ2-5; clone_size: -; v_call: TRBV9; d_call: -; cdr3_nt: TGTGCCAGCAGCGGAGCGGTTTACCAAGAGACCCAGTACTTC; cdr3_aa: CASSGAVYQETQYF
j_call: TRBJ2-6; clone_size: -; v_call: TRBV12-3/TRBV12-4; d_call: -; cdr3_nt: TGTGCCAGCAGTCCAGTAGTCTCTGGGGCCAACGTCCTGACTTTC; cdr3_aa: CASSPVVSGANVLTF
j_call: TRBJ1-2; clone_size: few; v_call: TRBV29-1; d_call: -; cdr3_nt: TGCAGCGTTGAGGGTTCTAACTATGGCTACACCTTC; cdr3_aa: CSVEGSNYGYTF
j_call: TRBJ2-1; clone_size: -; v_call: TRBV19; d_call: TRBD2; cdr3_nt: TGTGCCAGTAGTATAAAAGGGGTTCGGCTAGCGGGAGCTGTTGAGCAGTTCTTC; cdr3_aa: CASSIKGVRLAGAVEQFF
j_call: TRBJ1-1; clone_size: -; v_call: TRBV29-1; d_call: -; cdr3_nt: TGCAGCGGCTTAGATGGAGGGCGGAAGACTGAAGCTTTCTTT; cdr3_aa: CSGLDGGRKTEAFF
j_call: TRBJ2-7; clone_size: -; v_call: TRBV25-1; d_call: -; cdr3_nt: TGTGCCAGCAGTGGCCTTCTCTACGAGCAGTACTTC; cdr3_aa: CASSGLLYEQYF
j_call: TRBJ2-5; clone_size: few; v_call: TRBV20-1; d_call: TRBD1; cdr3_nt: TGCAGTGCTAGAGACTCCGGGACAGTCGACGAGACCCAGTACTTC; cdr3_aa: CSARDSGTVDETQYF